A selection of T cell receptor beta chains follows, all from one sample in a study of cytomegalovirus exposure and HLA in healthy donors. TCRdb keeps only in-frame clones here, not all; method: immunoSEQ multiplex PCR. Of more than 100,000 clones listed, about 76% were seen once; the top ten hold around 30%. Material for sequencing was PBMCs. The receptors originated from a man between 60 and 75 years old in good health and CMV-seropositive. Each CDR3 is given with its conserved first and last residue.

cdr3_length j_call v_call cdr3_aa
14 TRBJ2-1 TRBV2 CATESGRAYNEQFF
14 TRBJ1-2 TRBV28 CASSSTPGRYGYTF
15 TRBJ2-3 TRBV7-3 CASSLNSAGGDTQYF
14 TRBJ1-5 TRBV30 CAWSRQGGNQPQHF
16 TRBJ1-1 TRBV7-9 CSSSLAQGLGNTEAFF
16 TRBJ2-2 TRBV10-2 CASRRGGYIDTGELFF
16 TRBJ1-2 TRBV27 CASSRTGGRIGYGYTF
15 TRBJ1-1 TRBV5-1 CASSHGDRWNTEAFF
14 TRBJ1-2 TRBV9 CASSVGGGDYDYTF
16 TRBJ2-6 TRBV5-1 CASSPWGGSGANVLTF
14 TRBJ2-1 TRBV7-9 CASSFRGAGNEQFF
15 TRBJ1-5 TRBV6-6 CASSYSSRVNQPQHF
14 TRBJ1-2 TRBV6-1 CASSELIQGLGYTF
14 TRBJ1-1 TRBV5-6 CASSMGQLNTEAFF
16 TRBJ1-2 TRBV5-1 CASSLSPHRTHYGYTF
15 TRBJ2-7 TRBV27 CASRPSGGLSYEQYF
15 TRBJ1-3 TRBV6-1 CASSEARGLGHTIYF
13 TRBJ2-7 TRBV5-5 CASSSVLAYEQYF
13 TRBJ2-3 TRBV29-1 CSVQLAGTDTQYF
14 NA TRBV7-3 CASSAGGEGYEQYF